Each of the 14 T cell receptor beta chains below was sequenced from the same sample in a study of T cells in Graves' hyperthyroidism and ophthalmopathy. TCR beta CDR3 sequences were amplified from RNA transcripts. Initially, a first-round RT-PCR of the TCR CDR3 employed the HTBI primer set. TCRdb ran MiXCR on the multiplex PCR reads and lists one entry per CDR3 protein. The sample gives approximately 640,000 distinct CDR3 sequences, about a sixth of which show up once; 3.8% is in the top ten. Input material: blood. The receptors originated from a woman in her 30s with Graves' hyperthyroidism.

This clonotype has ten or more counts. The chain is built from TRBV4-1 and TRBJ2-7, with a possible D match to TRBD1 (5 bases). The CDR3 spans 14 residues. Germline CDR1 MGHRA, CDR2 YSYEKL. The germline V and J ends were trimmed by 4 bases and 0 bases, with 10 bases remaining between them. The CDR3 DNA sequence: TGCGCCAGCAGCCGGGGCGAACTCTCCTACGAGCAGTACTTC. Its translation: CASSRGELSYEQYF.

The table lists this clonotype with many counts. CDR3 in DNA: TGTGCCTGGAACAGGGTGGCCAACGTCCTGACTTTC. It translates to CAWNRVANVLTF. This chain uses TRBV30 with TRBJ2-6; possibly TRBD1 for D (6 bases). Trimming cost V 4 bases and J 6 bases, with 7 bases left between them. From germline, CDR1 is GTSNPN and CDR2 SVGIG (reference sequence). This CDR3 is built from 12 residues. The full variable domain, rest sourced from reference TRBV30 and TRBJ2-6, is SQTIHQWPATLVQPVGSPLSLECTVEGTSNPNLYWYRQAAGRGLQLLFYSVGIGQISSEVPQNLSASRPQDRQFILSSKKLLLSDSGFYLCAWNRVANVLTFGAGSRLTVL.

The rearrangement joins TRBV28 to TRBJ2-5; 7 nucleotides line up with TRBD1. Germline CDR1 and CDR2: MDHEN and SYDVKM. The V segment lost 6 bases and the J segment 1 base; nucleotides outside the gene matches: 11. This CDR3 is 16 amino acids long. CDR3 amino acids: CASRPTGVMAQETQYF. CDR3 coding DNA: TGTGCCAGCAGGCCTACAGGGGTAATGGCCCAAGAGACCCAGTACTTC.

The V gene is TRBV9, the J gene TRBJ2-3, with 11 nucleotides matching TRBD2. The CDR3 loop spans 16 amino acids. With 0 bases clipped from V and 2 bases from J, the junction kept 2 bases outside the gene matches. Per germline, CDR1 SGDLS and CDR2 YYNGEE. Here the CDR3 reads CASSVGLAGNTDTQYF. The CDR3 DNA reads TGTGCCAGCAGCGTAGGACTAGCGGGAAACACAGATACGCAGTATTTT.

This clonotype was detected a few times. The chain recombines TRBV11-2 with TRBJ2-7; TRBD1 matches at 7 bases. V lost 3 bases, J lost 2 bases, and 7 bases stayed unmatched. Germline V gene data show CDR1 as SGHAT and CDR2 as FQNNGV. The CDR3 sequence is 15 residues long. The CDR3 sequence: CASSLAYRGAYEQYF. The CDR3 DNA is TGTGCCAGCAGCTTGGCCTACAGGGGCGCCTACGAGCAGTACTTC.

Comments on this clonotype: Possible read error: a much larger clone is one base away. CDR3: CASRLAGGGEQFF. The CDR3 nucleotides read TGTGCCAGCAGACTAGCGGGAGGGGGGGAGCAGTTCTTC. The rearrangement uses TRBV6-1 and TRBJ2-1; TRBD2 aligns across 13 bases. The ends lost 6 bases at V and 10 bases at J; junction bases unmatched: 3. From germline, CDR1 is MNHNS and CDR2 SASEGT. CDR3 length: 13 amino acids.

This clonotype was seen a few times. CDR3 DNA: TGTGCCAGCAGCTTTCGGGCAGGGGGCTACACCTTC. This gives the protein CASSFRAGGYTF. The V call is TRBV13, the J call TRBJ1-2, with a tentative D call TRBD1 (5 bases). Germline V CDR1 and CDR2: PRHDT, FYEKMQ (reference sequence). The CDR3 spans 12 residues. V gave up 3 bases and J gave up 8 bases, with 10 bases separating them.

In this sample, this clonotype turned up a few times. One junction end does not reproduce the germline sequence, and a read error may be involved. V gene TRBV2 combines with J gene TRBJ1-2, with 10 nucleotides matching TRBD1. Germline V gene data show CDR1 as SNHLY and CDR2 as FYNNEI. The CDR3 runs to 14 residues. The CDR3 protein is CASSGTGGYYDYTF. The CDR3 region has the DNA TGTGCCAGCAGTGGGACAGGGGGTTACTATGACTACACCTTC. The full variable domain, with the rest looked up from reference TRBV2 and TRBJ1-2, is EPEVTQTPSHQVTQMGQEVILRCVPISNHLYFYWYRQILGQKVEFLVSFYNNEISEKSEIFDDQFSVERPDGSNFTLKIRSTKLEDSAMYFCASSGTGGYYDYTFGSGTRLTVV.

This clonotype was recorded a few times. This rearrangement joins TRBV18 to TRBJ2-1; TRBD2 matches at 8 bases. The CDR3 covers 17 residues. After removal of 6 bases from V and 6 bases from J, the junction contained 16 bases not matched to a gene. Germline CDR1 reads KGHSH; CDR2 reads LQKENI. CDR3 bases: TGTGCCAGCTCGGGGGGGCGGAGGACTAGCCTCCCCAATGAGCAGTTCTTC. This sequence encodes CASSGGRRTSLPNEQFF.

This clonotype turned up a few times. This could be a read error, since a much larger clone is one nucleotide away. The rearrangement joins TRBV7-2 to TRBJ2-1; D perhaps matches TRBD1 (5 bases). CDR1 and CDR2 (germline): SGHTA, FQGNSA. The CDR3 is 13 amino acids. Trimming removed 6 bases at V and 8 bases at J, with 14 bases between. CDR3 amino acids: CASSSTGQDEQFF. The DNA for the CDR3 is TGTGCCAGCAGTTCAACAGGCCAAGATGAGCAGTTCTTC.

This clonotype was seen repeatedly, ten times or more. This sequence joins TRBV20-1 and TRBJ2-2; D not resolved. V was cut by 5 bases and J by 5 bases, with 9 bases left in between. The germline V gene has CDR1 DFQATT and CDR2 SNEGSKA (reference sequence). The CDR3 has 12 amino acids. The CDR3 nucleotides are TGCAGTGCTCCAGTCCCGACCGGGGAGCTGTTTTTT. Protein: CSAPVPTGELFF.

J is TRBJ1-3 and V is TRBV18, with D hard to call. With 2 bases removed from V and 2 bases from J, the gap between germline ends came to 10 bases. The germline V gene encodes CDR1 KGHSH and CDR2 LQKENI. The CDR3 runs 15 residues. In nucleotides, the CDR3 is TGTGCCAGCTCACCAGGGCAGGACGCTGGAAACACCATATATTTT. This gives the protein CASSPGQDAGNTIYF.

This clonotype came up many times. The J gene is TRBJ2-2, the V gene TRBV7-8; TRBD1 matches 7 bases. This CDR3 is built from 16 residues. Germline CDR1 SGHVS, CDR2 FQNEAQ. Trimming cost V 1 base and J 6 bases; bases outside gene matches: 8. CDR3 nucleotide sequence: TGTGCCAGCAGCTTAGAGCGGACAGGCATCCCCGGGGAGCTGTTTTTT. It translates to CASSLERTGIPGELFF.

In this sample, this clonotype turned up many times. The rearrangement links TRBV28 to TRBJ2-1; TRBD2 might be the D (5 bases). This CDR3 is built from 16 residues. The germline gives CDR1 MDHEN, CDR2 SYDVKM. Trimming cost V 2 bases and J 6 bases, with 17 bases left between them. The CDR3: CASSLGGDYHANEQFF. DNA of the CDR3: TGTGCCAGCAGTTTAGGCGGAGACTATCATGCCAATGAGCAGTTCTTC.